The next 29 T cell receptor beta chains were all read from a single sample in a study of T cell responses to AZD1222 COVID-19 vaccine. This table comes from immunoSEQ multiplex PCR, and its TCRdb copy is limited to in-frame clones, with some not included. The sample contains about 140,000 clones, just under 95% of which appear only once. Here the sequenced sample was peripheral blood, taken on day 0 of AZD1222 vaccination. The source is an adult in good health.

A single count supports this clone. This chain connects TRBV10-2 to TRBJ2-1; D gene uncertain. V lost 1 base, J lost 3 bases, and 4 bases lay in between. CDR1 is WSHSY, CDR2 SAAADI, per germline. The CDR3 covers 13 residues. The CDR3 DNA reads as TGCGCCAGCAGTGAGTTACGCTACAATGAGCAGTTCTTC. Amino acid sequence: CASSELRYNEQFF.

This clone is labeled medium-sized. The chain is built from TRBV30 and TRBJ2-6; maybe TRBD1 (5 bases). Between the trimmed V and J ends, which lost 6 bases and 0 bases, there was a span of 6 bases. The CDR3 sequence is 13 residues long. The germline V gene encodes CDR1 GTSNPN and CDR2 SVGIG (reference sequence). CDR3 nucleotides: TGTGCCTGCGACAGCTCTGGGGCCAACGTCCTGACTTTC. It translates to CACDSSGANVLTF.

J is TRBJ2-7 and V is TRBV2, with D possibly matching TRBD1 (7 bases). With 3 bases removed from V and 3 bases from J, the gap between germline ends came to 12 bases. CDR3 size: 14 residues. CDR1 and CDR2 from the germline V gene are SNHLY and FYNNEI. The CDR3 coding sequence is TGTGCCAGCAGTGATCAGGGGGGAGGCTACGAGCAGTACTTC. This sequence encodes CASSDQGGGYEQYF.

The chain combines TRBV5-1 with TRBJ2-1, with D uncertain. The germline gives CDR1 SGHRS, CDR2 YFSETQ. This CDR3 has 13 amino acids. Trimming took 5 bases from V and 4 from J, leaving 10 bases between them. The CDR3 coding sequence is TGCGCCAGCAGTCTCAGGCGTTACAATGAGCAGTTCTTC. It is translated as CASSLRRYNEQFF. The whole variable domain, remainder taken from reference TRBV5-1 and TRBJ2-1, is KAGVTQTPRYLIKTRGQQVTLSCSPISGHRSVSWYQQTPGQGLQFLFEYFSETQRNKGNFPGRFSGRQFSNSRSEMNVSTLELGDSALYLCASSLRRYNEQFFGPGTRLTVL.

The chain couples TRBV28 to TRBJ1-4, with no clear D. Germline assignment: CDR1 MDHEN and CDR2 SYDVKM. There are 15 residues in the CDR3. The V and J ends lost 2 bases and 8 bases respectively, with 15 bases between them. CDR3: CASSLNPGDSEKLFF. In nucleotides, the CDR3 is TGTGCCAGCAGTTTAAATCCCGGGGATAGCGAAAAACTGTTTTTT.

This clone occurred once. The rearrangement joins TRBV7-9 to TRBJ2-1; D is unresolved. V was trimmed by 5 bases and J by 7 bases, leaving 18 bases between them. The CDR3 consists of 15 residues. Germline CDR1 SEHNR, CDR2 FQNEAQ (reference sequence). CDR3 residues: CASSPPFRVGNEQFF. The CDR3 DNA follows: TGTGCCAGCAGCCCCCCGTTCCGGGTCGGGAATGAGCAGTTCTTC.

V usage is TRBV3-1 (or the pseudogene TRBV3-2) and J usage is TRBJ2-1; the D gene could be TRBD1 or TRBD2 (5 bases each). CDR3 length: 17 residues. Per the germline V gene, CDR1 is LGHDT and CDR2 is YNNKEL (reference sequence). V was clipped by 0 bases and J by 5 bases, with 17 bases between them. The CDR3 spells CASSQDPWGRLHNEQFF. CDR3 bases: TGTGCCAGCAGCCAAGACCCATGGGGGAGATTGCACAATGAGCAGTTCTTC.

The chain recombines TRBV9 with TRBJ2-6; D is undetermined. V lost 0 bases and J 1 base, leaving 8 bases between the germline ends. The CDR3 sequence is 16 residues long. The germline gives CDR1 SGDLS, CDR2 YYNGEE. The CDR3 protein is CASSVVQPSGANVLTF. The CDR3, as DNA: TGTGCCAGCAGCGTAGTGCAGCCTTCTGGGGCCAACGTCCTGACTTTC.

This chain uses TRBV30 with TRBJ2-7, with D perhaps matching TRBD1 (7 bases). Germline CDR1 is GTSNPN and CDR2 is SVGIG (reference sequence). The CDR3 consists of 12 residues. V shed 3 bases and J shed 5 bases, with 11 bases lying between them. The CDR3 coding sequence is TGTGCCTGGAGCGCCAGGGGGGACGAGCAGTACTTC. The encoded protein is CAWSARGDEQYF.

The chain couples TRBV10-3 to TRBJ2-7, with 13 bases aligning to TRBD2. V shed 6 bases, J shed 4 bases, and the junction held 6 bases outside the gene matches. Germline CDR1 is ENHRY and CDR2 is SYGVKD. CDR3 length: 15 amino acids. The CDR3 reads CAISPPGLAGYEQYF. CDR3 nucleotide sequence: TGTGCCATCAGCCCTCCGGGACTAGCGGGGTACGAGCAGTACTTC.

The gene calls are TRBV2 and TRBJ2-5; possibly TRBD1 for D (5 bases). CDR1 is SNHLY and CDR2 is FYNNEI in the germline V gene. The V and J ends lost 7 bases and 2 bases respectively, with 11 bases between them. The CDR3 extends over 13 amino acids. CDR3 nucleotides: TGTGCCAGCATGGGGCGAACACAAGAGACCCAGTACTTC. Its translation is CASMGRTQETQYF.

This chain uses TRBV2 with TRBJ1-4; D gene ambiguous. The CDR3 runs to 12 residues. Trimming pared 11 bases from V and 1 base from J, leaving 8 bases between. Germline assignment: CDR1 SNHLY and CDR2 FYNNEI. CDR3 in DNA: TGTGCCGTTTCGGGAACTAATGAAAAACTGTTTTTT. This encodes CAVSGTNEKLFF. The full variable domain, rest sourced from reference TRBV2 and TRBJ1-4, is EPEVTQTPSHQVTQMGQEVILRCVPISNHLYFYWYRQILGQKVEFLVSFYNNEISEKSEIFDDQFSVERPDGSNFTLKIRSTKLEDSAMYFCAVSGTNEKLFFGSGTQLSVL.

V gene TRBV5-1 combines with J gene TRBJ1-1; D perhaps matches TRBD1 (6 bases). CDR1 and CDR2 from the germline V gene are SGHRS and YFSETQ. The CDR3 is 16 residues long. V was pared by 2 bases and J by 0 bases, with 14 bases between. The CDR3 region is CASSFGQTIMNTEAFF. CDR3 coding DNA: TGCGCCAGCAGCTTCGGACAGACGATTATGAACACTGAAGCTTTCTTT.

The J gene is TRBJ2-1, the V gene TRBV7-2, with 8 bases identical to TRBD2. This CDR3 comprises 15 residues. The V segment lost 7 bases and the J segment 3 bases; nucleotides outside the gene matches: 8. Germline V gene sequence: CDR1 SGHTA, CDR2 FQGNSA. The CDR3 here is CASTPASGSYNEQFF. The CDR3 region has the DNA TGTGCCAGCACCCCAGCGAGCGGGAGCTACAATGAGCAGTTCTTC.

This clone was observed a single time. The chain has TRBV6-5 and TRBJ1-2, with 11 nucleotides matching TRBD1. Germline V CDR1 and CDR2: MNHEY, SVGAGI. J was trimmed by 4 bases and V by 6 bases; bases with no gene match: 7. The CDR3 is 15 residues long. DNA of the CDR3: TGTGCCAGCAGGCCACCGGGACAGGGGGGCTATGGCTACACCTTC. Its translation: CASRPPGQGGYGYTF.

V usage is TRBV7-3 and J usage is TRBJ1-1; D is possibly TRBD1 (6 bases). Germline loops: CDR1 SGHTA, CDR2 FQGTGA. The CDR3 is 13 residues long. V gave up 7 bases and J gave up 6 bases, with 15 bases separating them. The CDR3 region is CASTKGVGAEAFF. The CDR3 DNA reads TGTGCCAGCACCAAGGGGGTGGGAGCTGAAGCTTTCTTT.

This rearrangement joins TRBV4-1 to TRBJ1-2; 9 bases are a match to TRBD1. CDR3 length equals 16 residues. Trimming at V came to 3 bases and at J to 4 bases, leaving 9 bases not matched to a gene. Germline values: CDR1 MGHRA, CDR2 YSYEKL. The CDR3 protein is CASSHRDREKLYGYTF. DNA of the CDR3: TGCGCCAGCAGCCATCGGGACAGGGAAAAGCTCTATGGCTACACCTTC.

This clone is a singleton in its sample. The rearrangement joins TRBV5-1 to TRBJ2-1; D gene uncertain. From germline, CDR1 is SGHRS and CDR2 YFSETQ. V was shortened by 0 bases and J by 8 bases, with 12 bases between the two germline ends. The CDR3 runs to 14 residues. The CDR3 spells CASSLASGWDEQFF. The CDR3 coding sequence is TGCGCCAGCAGCTTGGCGTCCGGGTGGGATGAGCAGTTCTTC.

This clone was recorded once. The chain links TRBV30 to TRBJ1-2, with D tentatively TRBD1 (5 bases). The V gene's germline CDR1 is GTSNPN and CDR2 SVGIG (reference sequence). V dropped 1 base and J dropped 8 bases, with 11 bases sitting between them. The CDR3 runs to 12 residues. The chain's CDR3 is CAWSAGSGGYTF. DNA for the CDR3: TGTGCCTGGAGTGCAGGGAGCGGCGGCTACACCTTC.

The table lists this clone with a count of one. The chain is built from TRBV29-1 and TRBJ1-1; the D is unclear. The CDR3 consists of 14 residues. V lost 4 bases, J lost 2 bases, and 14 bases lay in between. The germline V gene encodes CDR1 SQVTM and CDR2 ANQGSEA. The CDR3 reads CSVVVKSGNTEAFF. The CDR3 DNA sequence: TGCAGCGTTGTAGTGAAGAGCGGTAACACTGAAGCTTTCTTT.

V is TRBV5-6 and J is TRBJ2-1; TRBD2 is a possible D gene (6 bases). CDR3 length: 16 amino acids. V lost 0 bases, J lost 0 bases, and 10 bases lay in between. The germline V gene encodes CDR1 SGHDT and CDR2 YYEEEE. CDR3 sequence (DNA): TGTGCCAGCAGCTTGGAGTCGGGAGCCTCCTACAATGAGCAGTTCTTC. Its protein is CASSLESGASYNEQFF. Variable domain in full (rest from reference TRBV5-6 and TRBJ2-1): DAGVTQSPTHLIKTRGQQVTLRCSPKSGHDTVSWYQQALGQGPQFIFQYYEEEERQRGNFPDRFSGHQFPNYSSELNVNALLLGDSALYLCASSLESGASYNEQFFGPGTRLTVL.

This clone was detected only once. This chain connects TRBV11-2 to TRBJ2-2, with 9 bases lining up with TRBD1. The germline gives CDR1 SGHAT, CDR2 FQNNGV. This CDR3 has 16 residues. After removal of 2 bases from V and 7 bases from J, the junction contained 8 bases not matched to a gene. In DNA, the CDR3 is TGTGCCAGCAGCTTAAGGACAGGGGTCCCCGACGGGGAGCTGTTTTTT. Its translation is CASSLRTGVPDGELFF.

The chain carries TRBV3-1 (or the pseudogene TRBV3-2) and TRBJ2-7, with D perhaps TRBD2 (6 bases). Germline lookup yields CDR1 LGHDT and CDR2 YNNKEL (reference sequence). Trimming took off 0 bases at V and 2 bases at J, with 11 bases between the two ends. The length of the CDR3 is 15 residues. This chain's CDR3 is CASSQDGRLAYEQYF. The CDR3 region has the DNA TGTGCCAGCAGCCAAGACGGGAGACTAGCCTACGAGCAGTACTTC.

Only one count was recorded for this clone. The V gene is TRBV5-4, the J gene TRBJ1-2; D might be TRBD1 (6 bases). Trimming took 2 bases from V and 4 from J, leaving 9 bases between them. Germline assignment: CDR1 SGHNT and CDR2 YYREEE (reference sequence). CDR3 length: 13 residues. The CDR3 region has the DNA TGTGCCAGCAGCTTACAGGGTTCCTATGGCTACACCTTC. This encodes CASSLQGSYGYTF.

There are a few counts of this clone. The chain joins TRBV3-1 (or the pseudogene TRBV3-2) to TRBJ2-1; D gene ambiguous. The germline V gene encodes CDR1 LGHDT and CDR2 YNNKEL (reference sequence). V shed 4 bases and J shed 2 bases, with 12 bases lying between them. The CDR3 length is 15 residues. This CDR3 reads CASSPESRAYNEQFF. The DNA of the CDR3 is TGTGCCAGCAGCCCGGAGAGCAGAGCCTACAATGAGCAGTTCTTC.

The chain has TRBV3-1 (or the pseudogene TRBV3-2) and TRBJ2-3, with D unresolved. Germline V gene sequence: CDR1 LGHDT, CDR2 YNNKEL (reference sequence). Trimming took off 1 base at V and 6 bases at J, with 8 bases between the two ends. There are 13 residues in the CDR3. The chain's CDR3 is CASSQGSKDTQYF. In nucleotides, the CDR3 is TGTGCCAGCAGCCAAGGCTCCAAGGATACGCAGTATTTT.

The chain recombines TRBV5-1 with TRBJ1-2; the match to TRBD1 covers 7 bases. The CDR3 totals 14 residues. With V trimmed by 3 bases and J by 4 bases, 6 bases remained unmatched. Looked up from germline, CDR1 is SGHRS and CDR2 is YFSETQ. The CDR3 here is CASSSGTASYGYTF. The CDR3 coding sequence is TGCGCCAGCAGCTCTGGGACAGCGAGCTATGGCTACACCTTC.

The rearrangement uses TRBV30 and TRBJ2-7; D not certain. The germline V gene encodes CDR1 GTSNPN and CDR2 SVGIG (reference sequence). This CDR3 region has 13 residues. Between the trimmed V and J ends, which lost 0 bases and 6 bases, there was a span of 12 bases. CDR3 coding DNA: TGTGCCTGGAGTGTACCTCGATACACCGAGCAGTACTTC. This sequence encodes CAWSVPRYTEQYF.

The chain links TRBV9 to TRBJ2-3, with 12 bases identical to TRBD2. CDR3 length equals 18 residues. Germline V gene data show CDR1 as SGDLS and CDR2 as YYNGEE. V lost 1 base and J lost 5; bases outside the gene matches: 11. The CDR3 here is CASSVRGTSGRPGDTQYF. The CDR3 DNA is TGTGCCAGCAGCGTACGGGGAACTAGCGGGAGGCCGGGAGATACGCAGTATTTT.